This TCR beta chain was captured by sequencing in a study of T cell changes during pregnancy in multiple sclerosis. TCRdb's copy holds only in-frame clones and misses some; the assay was immunoSEQ multiplex PCR. The sample shows fewer than 25,000 clones, 75% to 90% of them seen only once. The sequence derives from a female donor in good health, enrolled as a control in a pregnancy study. Material: CD8+ T cells from peripheral blood mononuclear cells, obtained in the third trimester of pregnancy.

As DNA, the CDR3 is TGTGCCAGCAGGGGGTATGGGGGGGTGTACACTGAAGCTTTCTTT. Translated, it gives CASRGYGGVYTEAFF. The rearrangement uses TRBV5-6 and TRBJ1-1, with TRBD1 as a possible D gene (5 bases). The CDR3 totals 15 residues. In germline, CDR1 is SGHDT, CDR2 YYEEEE. V was pared by 5 bases and J by 3 bases, with 17 bases between.